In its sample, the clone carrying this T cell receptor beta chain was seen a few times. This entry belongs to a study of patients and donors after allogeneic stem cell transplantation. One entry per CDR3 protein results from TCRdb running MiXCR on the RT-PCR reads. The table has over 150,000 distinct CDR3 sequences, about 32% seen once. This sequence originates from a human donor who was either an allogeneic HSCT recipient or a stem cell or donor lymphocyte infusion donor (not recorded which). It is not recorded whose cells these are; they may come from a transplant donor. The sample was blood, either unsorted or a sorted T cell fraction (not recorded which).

CDR3 in DNA: TGCGCCAGCAGCCAAGATTGGGCCGCAACTAATGAAAAACTGTTTTTT. Its protein product is CASSQDWAATNEKLFF. J is TRBJ1-4 and V is TRBV4-3; D is undetermined. CDR3 length equals 16 residues. Germline V gene sequence: CDR1 LGHNA, CDR2 YSLEER. Trimming left V 0 bases short and J 0 bases short, with 8 bases between.